Listed here are 29 T cell receptor beta chains from one sample, sequenced in a study of blood T cell repertoires in COVID-19. Repertoires were generated with immunoSEQ multiplex PCR, while TCRdb's copy carries only in-frame clones and drops some. The data contain about 190,000 clones, less than 85% of them singletons. Sequencing used peripheral blood. These receptors all stem from a man aged 50 or older who had recovered from COVID-19.

This clone was seen once. The chain is built from TRBV29-1 and TRBJ2-5; possible D gene TRBD2, 5 bases. In germline, CDR1 is SQVTM, CDR2 ANQGSEA. The CDR3 is 14 residues long. V was pared by 1 base and J by 3 bases, with 12 bases between. This CDR3 is CSVEGTSKEETQYF. CDR3 nucleotide sequence: TGCAGCGTTGAAGGGACTTCAAAGGAAGAGACCCAGTACTTC.

The V gene is TRBV27, the J gene TRBJ2-1; 14 positions match TRBD2. J was trimmed by 8 bases and V by 6 bases; bases with no gene match: 6. This CDR3 contains 15 residues. Germline CDR1 and CDR2: MNHEY and SMNVEV (reference sequence). CDR3: CASRAGLAGEDEQFF. The CDR3, as DNA: TGTGCCAGCAGAGCGGGACTAGCGGGAGAAGATGAGCAGTTCTTC.

The rearrangement joins TRBV29-1 to TRBJ2-7; D may be TRBD2 (6 bases). The CDR3 runs 11 residues. CDR1 SQVTM and CDR2 ANQGSEA come from the germline V gene. Here the CDR3 reads CSAGNLYEQYF. The CDR3 DNA reads TGCTCAGCGGGTAACCTCTACGAGCAGTACTTC.

The chain combines TRBV27 with TRBJ2-7; 12 bases are a match to TRBD2. Germline CDR1 MNHEY, CDR2 SMNVEV (reference sequence). J lost 3 bases, V lost 10 bases, and 7 bases had no gene match. The length of the CDR3 is 14 residues. The CDR3 here is CATSTSGRDYEQYF. Written as DNA, the CDR3 is TGTGCCACCTCGACTAGCGGGAGAGACTACGAGCAGTACTTC.

The chain has TRBV2 and TRBJ2-7; TRBD1 aligns across 8 bases. V lost 3 bases and J lost 3; bases outside the gene matches: 4. CDR3 length: 14 amino acids. Germline V gene sequence: CDR1 SNHLY, CDR2 FYNNEI. CDR3 sequence: CASSDRTGNYEQYF. As DNA, the CDR3 is TGTGCCAGCAGTGACAGGACAGGGAACTACGAGCAGTACTTC. The full variable domain, with the rest looked up from reference TRBV2 and TRBJ2-7, is EPEVTQTPSHQVTQMGQEVILRCVPISNHLYFYWYRQILGQKVEFLVSFYNNEISEKSEIFDDQFSVERPDGSNFTLKIRSTKLEDSAMYFCASSDRTGNYEQYFGPGTRLTVT.

V usage is TRBV5-1 and J usage is TRBJ1-1; 8 nucleotides match TRBD1. CDR1 is SGHRS, CDR2 YFSETQ, per germline. The J segment lost 4 bases and the V segment lost 4 bases, leaving 12 bases of the junction unmatched. This CDR3 has 16 amino acids. The CDR3: CASSALTQGAGTEAFF. The CDR3 DNA sequence: TGCGCCAGCAGCGCTCTAACGCAGGGGGCAGGCACTGAAGCTTTCTTT. Drawing the rest from reference TRBV5-1 and TRBJ1-1, the complete variable domain is KAGVTQTPRYLIKTRGQQVTLSCSPISGHRSVSWYQQTPGQGLQFLFEYFSETQRNKGNFPGRFSGRQFSNSRSEMNVSTLELGDSALYLCASSALTQGAGTEAFFGQGTRLTVV.

The rearrangement joins TRBV29-1 to TRBJ1-1; possible D gene TRBD1, 6 bases. The germline V and J ends were trimmed by 6 bases and 2 bases, with 13 bases remaining between them. Germline CDR1 SQVTM, CDR2 ANQGSEA. The CDR3 extends over 13 amino acids. The CDR3 spells CSVQLQGNTEAFF. Here the CDR3 DNA reads TGCAGCGTCCAATTACAGGGTAACACTGAAGCTTTCTTT.

The chain carries TRBV5-6 and TRBJ2-7, with TRBD2 identical over 7 bases. Germline V lookup: CDR1 SGHDT, CDR2 YYEEEE. The CDR3 spans 16 residues. The V gene end was trimmed by 0 bases and the J gene end by 0 bases; junction bases not matched to a gene: 6. The CDR3 DNA is TGTGCCAGCAGCTTGGGGGAGGGGAAAACCTCCTACGAGCAGTACTTC. Protein sequence: CASSLGEGKTSYEQYF.

The chain's CDR3 is CASSGRQNTEAFF. DNA of the CDR3: TGTGCCAGCTCAGGCCGACAGAACACTGAAGCTTTCTTT. V and J are TRBV18 and TRBJ1-1, with unresolved D. Trimming stripped 5 bases from V and 1 base from J, with 8 bases between. Looked up from germline, CDR1 is KGHSH and CDR2 is LQKENI. This CDR3 contains 13 residues.

This clone was observed once. The rearrangement uses TRBV18 and TRBJ2-1; D gene ambiguous. The CDR3 is made up of 14 amino acids. Between the trimmed V and J ends, which lost 3 bases and 8 bases, there was a span of 14 bases. CDR1 KGHSH and CDR2 LQKENI come from the germline V gene. The DNA for the CDR3 is TGTGCCAGCTCACCCGGGTCCAGTAACGATGAGCAGTTCTTC. The encoded protein is CASSPGSSNDEQFF.

The J gene is TRBJ2-1, the V gene TRBV6-6; the match to TRBD2 covers 13 bases. This CDR3 spans 16 amino acids. The germline V gene encodes CDR1 MNHNY and CDR2 SVGAGI (reference sequence). The V gene end was trimmed by 6 bases and the J gene end by 7 bases; junction bases not matched to a gene: 9. The CDR3 loop is CASSITSGRAKNEQFF. CDR3 bases: TGTGCCAGCAGCATTACTAGCGGGAGGGCCAAGAATGAGCAGTTCTTC.

V is TRBV6-2 or TRBV6-3 and J is TRBJ2-2; D is ambiguous. With 4 bases removed from V and 7 bases from J, the gap between germline ends came to 10 bases. Germline V lookup: CDR1 MNHEY, CDR2 SVGEGT. This CDR3 has 13 residues. The CDR3 is CASSSSDSGELFF. CDR3 DNA: TGTGCCAGCAGTTCGTCTGATAGCGGGGAGCTGTTTTTT.

This chain uses TRBV14 with TRBJ2-1, with D possibly matching TRBD2 (7 bases). Deletions cut 0 bases from V and 0 bases from J, with 27 bases between. This CDR3 has 22 residues. The germline gives CDR1 SGHDN, CDR2 FVKESK. CDR3 sequence: CASSQDKLLSEGGFFSYNEQFF. Written as DNA, the CDR3 is TGTGCCAGCAGCCAAGATAAGTTACTCAGCGAGGGGGGGTTTTTCTCCTACAATGAGCAGTTCTTC.

This clone was observed a few times. V is TRBV5-1 and J is TRBJ2-1; 10 bases map to TRBD2. With V trimmed by 4 bases and J by 8 bases, 18 bases remained unmatched. The CDR3 consists of 18 residues. The germline gives CDR1 SGHRS, CDR2 YFSETQ. For the CDR3, the DNA is TGCGCCAGCAGCCCAAAGACTCAACTAGCGGGAAACTTCTATGAGCAGTTCTTC. This sequence encodes CASSPKTQLAGNFYEQFF.

This clone was counted only a few times. This chain links TRBV5-1 with TRBJ2-7; TRBD2 matches at 10 bases. The V segment lost 4 bases and the J segment 0 bases; nucleotides outside the gene matches: 7. The germline gives CDR1 SGHRS, CDR2 YFSETQ. CDR3 size: 16 residues. DNA for the CDR3: TGCGCCAGCAGCCCCGGGACTAGCGTACACTCCTACGAGCAGTACTTC. It specifies CASSPGTSVHSYEQYF.

This sequence joins TRBV27 and TRBJ1-3, with 9 bases matching TRBD1. CDR1 MNHEY and CDR2 SMNVEV come from the germline V gene (reference sequence). Losses at the gene ends were 2 bases for V and 6 bases for J; bases not matched to a gene: 5. This CDR3 comprises 15 residues. The CDR3 spells CASSLMTGGENTIYF. The DNA for the CDR3 is TGTGCCAGCAGTTTAATGACAGGGGGGGAAAACACCATATATTTT.

The gene calls are TRBV4-2 and TRBJ2-7; possibly TRBD1 for D (5 bases). CDR1 is LGHNA, CDR2 YNFKEQ, per germline. This CDR3 spans 15 amino acids. V was cut by 0 bases and J by 2 bases, with 11 bases left in between. The CDR3 loop reads CASSQDRQGPYEQYF. The CDR3, as DNA: TGTGCCAGCAGCCAAGACCGGCAGGGCCCCTACGAGCAGTACTTC.

The chain links TRBV7-3 to TRBJ2-1; TRBD1 is a possible D gene (5 bases). Germline V gene sequence: CDR1 SGHTA, CDR2 FQGTGA. The CDR3 is made up of 13 amino acids. Trimming left V 5 bases short and J 9 bases short, with 14 bases between. CDR3 sequence reads: CASSPLRGGEQFF. The DNA of the CDR3 is TGTGCCAGCAGCCCTCTTAGGGGCGGTGAGCAGTTCTTC.

The chain recombines TRBV19 with TRBJ1-1; 7 bases fit TRBD1. There are 15 residues in the CDR3. V lost 5 bases, J lost 6 bases, and 12 bases stayed unmatched. CDR1 is LNHDA and CDR2 is SQIVND in the germline V gene (reference sequence). DNA of the CDR3: TGTGCCAGTAGTCCGAATTTTGAGGGGGCGGCTGAAGCTTTCTTT. It codes for CASSPNFEGAAEAFF.

The gene calls are TRBV27 and TRBJ2-3; no clear D gene. Germline-derived CDR1 and CDR2 are MNHEY and SMNVEV (reference sequence). Deletions cut 7 bases from V and 6 bases from J, with 20 bases between. The CDR3 is 15 amino acids. This CDR3 reads CASTSLTRFPDTQYF. The CDR3 region has the DNA TGTGCCAGCACCTCCCTTACCCGGTTTCCTGATACGCAGTATTTT.

The chain uses TRBV19 and TRBJ1-6; tentative D call: TRBD1 (5 bases). Trimming stripped 6 bases from V and 10 bases from J, with 19 bases between. The CDR3 is 15 residues long. CDR1 and CDR2 from the germline V gene are LNHDA and SQIVND (reference sequence). The CDR3: CASRPTGDRWSPLHF. The CDR3 region has the DNA TGTGCCAGTAGACCTACGGGGGACCGTTGGTCACCCCTCCACTTT.

J is TRBJ2-5 and V is TRBV11-3; 7 bases are shared with TRBD2. The CDR3 extends over 16 amino acids. CDR1 and CDR2 (germline): SGHNT, YENEEA. Unmatched junction bases numbered 7, after V lost 1 base and J lost 2 bases. The CDR3 loop is CASSLAGASGQETQYF. The CDR3 nucleotides read TGTGCCAGCAGCTTAGCCGGGGCTAGCGGACAAGAGACCCAGTACTTC.

The CDR3 nucleotides read TGTGCCAGTAATGAAGGACTTTCCACAGATACGCAGTATTTT. Its translation is CASNEGLSTDTQYF. The V gene is TRBV19, the J gene TRBJ2-3; perhaps TRBD2 as D (5 bases). Germline CDR1 is LNHDA and CDR2 is SQIVND (reference sequence). V lost 7 bases and J 2 bases, leaving 13 bases between the germline ends. The CDR3 totals 14 residues.

V is TRBV19 and J is TRBJ2-2; D gene ambiguous. This CDR3 comprises 15 residues. Per the germline V gene, CDR1 is LNHDA and CDR2 is SQIVND (reference sequence). V was trimmed by 2 bases and J by 8 bases, leaving 15 bases between them. CDR3 sequence: CASSILGQSHGELFF. The CDR3 coding sequence is TGTGCCAGTAGTATATTGGGCCAAAGCCATGGGGAGCTGTTTTTT.

The CDR3 DNA is TGTGCCAGCAGTTACCCGGTGGGCCATAACAATGAGCAGTTCTTC. It specifies CASSYPVGHNNEQFF. The chain carries TRBV6-2 or TRBV6-3 and TRBJ2-1; D is undetermined. The CDR3 totals 15 residues. The germline V gene has CDR1 MNHEY and CDR2 SVGEGT. The V and J ends lost 2 bases and 5 bases respectively, with 13 bases between them.

The chain uses TRBV11-2 and TRBJ2-2; tentative D call: TRBD1 (6 bases). V was pared by 3 bases and J by 1 base, with 15 bases between. The length of the CDR3 is 17 residues. Germline V lookup: CDR1 SGHAT, CDR2 FQNNGV. The CDR3 loop reads CASSFRIGTRNTGELFF. CDR3 DNA sequence: TGTGCCAGCAGCTTTAGAATTGGGACAAGGAACACCGGGGAGCTGTTTTTT.

The chain carries TRBV29-1 and TRBJ2-7; 7 bases match TRBD1. This CDR3 contains 14 residues. Germline CDR1 and CDR2: SQVTM and ANQGSEA. Trimming took 0 bases from V and 4 from J; bases not matched to a gene: 6. The CDR3 is CSVEDSRQGYEQYF. CDR3 sequence (DNA): TGCAGCGTTGAAGATTCGAGACAGGGTTACGAGCAGTACTTC.

The rearrangement uses TRBV3-1 (or the pseudogene TRBV3-2) and TRBJ2-3; D ambiguous. Germline V gives CDR1 LGHDT, CDR2 YNNKEL (reference sequence). The V end lost 3 bases, the J end lost 0 bases, and 7 bases lay between the germline ends. CDR3 length: 14 residues. The CDR3 nucleotides read TGTGCCAGCAGCCAGTCTATAAGCACAGATACGCAGTATTTT. This encodes CASSQSISTDTQYF.

This clone appeared a few times. This sequence joins TRBV28 and TRBJ2-7, with a possible D match to TRBD1 (5 bases). The V end lost 1 base, the J end lost 1 base, and 8 bases lay between the germline ends. The CDR3 is 14 amino acids. The germline V gene has CDR1 MDHEN and CDR2 SYDVKM. The DNA for the CDR3 is TGTGCCAGCAGTTTATTCGACAGTTCCTACGAGCAGTACTTC. Its translation: CASSLFDSSYEQYF.